This T cell receptor (beta chain) derives from a study of T cells in Graves' hyperthyroidism and ophthalmopathy. The CDR3 regions of TCR beta were amplified from RNA transcripts. Initially, a first-round RT-PCR of the TCR CDR3 employed the HTBI primer set. TCRdb independently ran MiXCR on the multiplex PCR reads; one entry per CDR3 protein. The sample yields fewer than 250,000 distinct CDR3 sequences, roughly 15% seen once. V shed 2 bases and J shed 0 bases, with 7 bases lying between them. The CDR3 totals 14 residues. Germline V gives CDR1 MNHNY, CDR2 SVGAGI (reference sequence). This clonotype was picked up many times.

Sequencing used blood. The V and J genes are TRBV6-6 and TRBJ1-1, with D tentatively TRBD1 (5 bases). The clonotype originates from a young woman with Graves' ophthalmopathy. The CDR3 DNA is TGTGCCAGCAGTTACCAGGGCCTGAACACTGAAGCTTTCTTT. Its protein product is CASSYQGLNTEAFF.